This T cell receptor beta chain was profiled in a study of T cell responses to AZD1222 COVID-19 vaccine. As to this clone: Its antigen is currently unknown.

Study-level results: Two doses of AZD1222 preceded a rise in Spike-specific TCR breadth and depth.

Only in-frame clones appear in the TCRdb table, and some are missing; sequencing was by immunoSEQ multiplex PCR. The table includes some 86,000 clones, approximately 82% detected once. Sample: peripheral blood, taken on day 0 of AZD1222 vaccination. The TCR was taken from an adult in good health.

CDR3 amino acids: CASSGSGYTGELFF. The CDR3 DNA reads TGCGCCAGCAGTGGGTCAGGGTACACCGGGGAGCTGTTTTTT. The genes are TRBV10-1 and TRBJ2-2; possible D gene TRBD1, 5 bases. Deletions cut 4 bases from V and 3 bases from J, with 9 bases between. Germline V gene data show CDR1 as WNHNN and CDR2 as SYGVQD (reference sequence). This CDR3 contains 14 residues.